These T cell receptor beta chains were read from a single sample in a study of blood T cell repertoires in COVID-19. Data came from immunoSEQ multiplex PCR; TCRdb stores just in-frame clones and leaves some out. Found here are approximately 120,000 clones, about 88% of them singletons; the top ten hold about 1.2%. Sequenced sample: peripheral blood. All receptors come from a woman older than 75 with acute or convalescent COVID-19. The CDR3 runs from the conserved cysteine through the conserved F or W. Each record gives: J gene, V gene, D gene, clone size, CDR3 protein, CDR3 DNA. D genes are given only for firm matches. Clone size is not always given. Where it is, it says once, few, many or a class for expanded clones.

TRBJ2-3 TRBV2 TRBD2 - CASCAGERSTQYF TGTGCCAGCTGCGCGGGAGAGAGGAGCACGCAGTATTTT
TRBJ1-2 TRBV6-5 - - CASSTESYGYTF TGTGCCAGCAGTACAGAGAGCTATGGCTACACCTTC
TRBJ1-1 TRBV18 - - CASSRGRMGNTEAFF TGTGCCAGCTCACGGGGCAGGATGGGGAACACTGAAGCTTTCTTT
TRBJ2-3 TRBV11-3 - - CASSLGPTDTQYF TGTGCCAGCAGCTTAGGGCCCACAGATACGCAGTATTTT
TRBJ1-1 TRBV4-3 TRBD1 - CASSLRQGAGTEAFF TGCGCCAGCAGCCTTCGACAGGGGGCAGGCACTGAAGCTTTCTTT
TRBJ1-2 TRBV4-1 - few CASSQDGQGIYYGYTF TGCGCCAGCAGCCAAGATGGGCAGGGGATCTACTATGGCTACACCTTC
TRBJ1-2 TRBV3-1/TRBV3-2 - - CASSQDGGVGYTF TGTGCCAGCAGCCAAGACGGCGGAGTTGGCTACACCTTC
TRBJ1-5 TRBV6-5 - once CASSRLHSNQPQHF TGTGCCAGCAGTCGACTCCATAGCAATCAGCCCCAGCATTTT
TRBJ1-1 TRBV6-5 - - CASSYFPVNTEAFF TGTGCCAGCAGTTATTTTCCAGTGAACACTGAAGCTTTCTTT
TRBJ1-5 TRBV4-1 - - CASSQEEQTDQPQHF TGCGCCAGCAGCCAAGAAGAACAGACAGATCAGCCCCAGCATTTT
TRBJ2-7 TRBV2 TRBD1 - CATRQGSSGEQYF TGTGCCACCCGACAGGGTTCCTCTGGGGAGCAGTACTTC
TRBJ1-1 TRBV11-1 - - CASSLGREAFF TGTGCCAGCAGCTTAGGCAGGGAAGCTTTCTTT
TRBJ2-3 TRBV5-4 TRBD2 - CASSPWLAGDTQYF TGTGCCAGCAGCCCATGGCTAGCGGGAGATACGCAGTATTTT
TRBJ2-5 TRBV2 TRBD2 once CASSLERGLETQYF TGTGCCAGCAGTTTAGAGCGGGGGTTGGAGACCCAGTACTTC
TRBJ1-6 TRBV23-1 TRBD1 - CASSPTRDRSSPLHF TGCGCCAGCAGTCCAACTAGGGACAGGAGTTCACCCCTCCACTTT
TRBJ1-5 TRBV9 - - CASSVGHDSNQPQHF TGTGCCAGCAGCGTCGGACATGATAGCAATCAGCCCCAGCATTTT
TRBJ1-4 TRBV2 - - CASSENERRLFF TGTGCCAGCAGTGAAAATGAACGGAGACTGTTTTTT
TRBJ2-7 TRBV4-2 TRBD2 - CASSQLTSGAYEQYF TGTGCCAGCAGCCAACTGACTAGCGGAGCCTACGAGCAGTACTTC
TRBJ2-5 TRBV7-7 TRBD2 - CASSLGGTSGETQYF TGTGCCAGCAGCTTAGGGGGGACTAGCGGAGAGACCCAGTACTTC
TRBJ1-2 TRBV7-2 TRBD1 - CASSDGQGRNYGYTF TGTGCCAGCAGCGACGGACAGGGACGGAACTATGGCTACACCTTC
TRBJ1-4 TRBV11-1 - - CASSTSTNEKLFF TGTGCCAGCAGTACCAGTACTAATGAAAAACTGTTTTTT
TRBJ2-6 TRBV19 TRBD1 - CASSRGQARLSGANVLTF TGTGCCAGTAGTAGAGGACAGGCGCGGTTATCTGGGGCCAACGTCCTGACTTTC
TRBJ2-1 TRBV7-9 TRBD2 - CASSLAIPGLDNRDEQFF TGTGCCAGCAGCTTAGCGATACCGGGACTAGATAATCGGGATGAGCAGTTCTTC
TRBJ1-5 TRBV28 TRBD1 - CASSATGLLRNQPQHF TGTGCCAGCAGCGCGACAGGGCTTCTACGCAATCAGCCCCAGCATTTT
TRBJ1-2 TRBV18 TRBD1 - CASSPSAGTANYGYTF TGTGCCAGCTCACCATCGGCCGGGACAGCTAACTATGGCTACACCTTC
TRBJ2-7 TRBV19 - - CASSISYSGRYEQYF TGTGCCAGTAGTATTTCGTATTCCGGTAGATACGAGCAGTACTTC
TRBJ1-6 TRBV5-1 - - CASSLQGSNSPLHF TGCGCCAGCAGCTTGCAGGGCTCTAATTCACCCCTCCACTTT
TRBJ2-3 TRBV5-1 TRBD2 - CASSLSSGTDTQYF TGCGCCAGCAGCCTATCTAGCGGGACAGATACGCAGTATTTT
TRBJ2-7 TRBV29-1 TRBD1 - CSVGFGTGVSYEQYF TGCAGCGTCGGATTCGGGACAGGGGTCTCCTACGAGCAGTACTTC
TRBJ1-2 TRBV7-3 TRBD1 - CASSLRQGNGYTF TGTGCCAGCAGCTTAAGACAGGGAAATGGCTACACCTTC
TRBJ1-3 TRBV9 TRBD1 - CASSASGQEGNTIYF TGTGCCAGCAGCGCCTCGGGACAGGAAGGAAACACCATATATTTT
TRBJ2-7 TRBV6-5 - - CVSSYDRSTAHEQYF TGTGTCAGCAGTTACGACAGATCTACGGCCCACGAGCAGTACTTC
TRBJ1-1 TRBV10-1 - - CASSESPRVGAFF TGCGCCAGCAGTGAGTCGCCGAGGGTTGGAGCTTTCTTT
TRBJ2-1 TRBV5-1 TRBD2 - CASSYMGLAGVYNEQFF TGCGCCAGCAGCTACATGGGACTAGCGGGAGTGTACAATGAGCAGTTCTTC
TRBJ1-2 TRBV27 - once CASRGGARYGYTF TGTGCCAGCAGGGGGGGGGCGCGCTATGGCTACACCTTC
TRBJ2-5 TRBV5-1 TRBD2 - CASSLLADQETQYF TGCGCCAGCAGCTTGCTAGCGGATCAAGAGACCCAGTACTTC
TRBJ1-2 TRBV3-1/TRBV3-2 - - CASRQGPNYGYTF TGTGCCAGCAGACAGGGACCTAACTATGGCTACACCTTC
TRBJ1-4 TRBV5-8 TRBD1 once CASSSRQGLSNEKLFF TGTGCCAGCAGCTCCCGACAGGGGCTGTCTAATGAAAAACTGTTTTTT
TRBJ2-7 TRBV6-5 TRBD2 - CASSRLAGSYEQYF TGTGCCAGCAGTAGACTAGCGGGATCCTACGAGCAGTACTTC
TRBJ1-2 TRBV18 TRBD1 - CASSQDTGTGAYTF TGTGCCAGCTCACAAGATACCGGGACAGGAGCCTACACCTTC
TRBJ2-7 TRBV12-2 - - CASRFAEAGVRFYEQYF TGTGCAAGTCGCTTTGCAGAAGCGGGAGTCCGTTTCTACGAGCAGTACTTC
TRBJ1-2 TRBV5-1 - - CASSSVTGKFSANYGYTF TGCGCCAGCAGCTCGGTGACAGGAAAGTTTAGTGCGAACTATGGCTACACCTTC
TRBJ2-7 TRBV7-9 TRBD2 - CASSPSGGAGSYEQYF TGTGCCAGCAGCCCCAGCGGGGGGGCTGGGTCCTACGAGCAGTACTTC
TRBJ2-1 TRBV29-1 TRBD1 - CSVPGQGAIEQFF TGCAGCGTCCCCGGACAGGGGGCCATTGAGCAGTTCTTC
TRBJ2-7 TRBV27 - once CASGDVLKTTEQYF TGTGCCAGCGGAGATGTTCTGAAAACGACCGAGCAGTACTTC
TRBJ2-5 TRBV18 TRBD2 - CASSLGLAGQETQYF TGTGCCAGCTCACTTGGACTAGCCGGCCAAGAGACCCAGTACTTC
TRBJ1-5 TRBV5-1 TRBD1 - CASSRDRGGQPQHF TGCGCCAGCAGCCGTGACAGGGGAGGTCAGCCCCAGCATTTT
TRBJ1-4 TRBV5-1 - - CASSGGSTGREKLFF TGCGCCAGCAGTGGTGGATCGACAGGACGGGAAAAACTGTTTTTT
TRBJ2-7 TRBV29-1 TRBD1 - CSVGARGWEGSYEQYF TGCAGCGTTGGTGCCAGGGGGTGGGAAGGCTCCTACGAGCAGTACTTC
TRBJ2-2 TRBV24-1 TRBD2 - CATSGGAVTGELFF TGTGCCACCAGCGGGGGGGCGGTCACCGGGGAGCTGTTTTTT
TRBJ2-3 TRBV10-3 TRBD2 once CAISDPRRGVTDTQYF TGTGCCATCAGTGATCCAAGGCGGGGGGTCACAGATACGCAGTATTTT
TRBJ1-5 TRBV19 TRBD1 - CASSGTGNQPQHF TGTGCCAGTAGTGGGACAGGCAATCAGCCCCAGCATTTT
TRBJ1-6 TRBV4-3 - - CASSQATENSPLHF TGCGCCAGCAGCCAAGCAACAGAGAATTCACCCCTCCACTTT
TRBJ1-2 TRBV6-1 - - CASSDEGSFYGYTF TGTGCCAGCAGTGACGAGGGTTCCTTCTATGGCTACACCTTC
TRBJ2-7 TRBV2 - - CASSRDSYEQYF TGTGCCAGCAGCCGGGATTCCTACGAGCAGTACTTC
TRBJ2-5 TRBV19 TRBD1 - CASTSGGGTQYF TGTGCCAGTACCTCAGGGGGCGGGACCCAGTACTTC
TRBJ2-1 TRBV9 TRBD2 - CASSVVGLGLFF TGTGCCAGCAGCGTAGTGGGACTAGGTCTGTTCTTC
TRBJ2-7 TRBV7-9 TRBD1 - CASSRQGAYEQYF TGTGCCAGCAGCCGACAGGGGGCCTACGAGCAGTACTTC
TRBJ1-2 TRBV5-1 - few CASSFSAGNGYTF TGCGCCAGCAGCTTCAGTGCGGGGAATGGCTACACCTTC